This T cell receptor (beta chain) is drawn from a study of blood T cells in healthy people across ages. Across the whole study: Researchers report that template switching captured about one barcoded beta molecule per two T cells.

Then a second PCR, running about 6 to 12 cycles, was carried out with a sample-barcoded 5' primer and a J-beta primer mix. One entry per CDR3 protein results from TCRdb running MiXCR on the 5' RACE reads. The data hold 800,000 to 900,000 distinct CDR3 sequences, with approximately 67% observed a single time. Sequencing used blood. The sequence was obtained from a man younger than 40 in good health.

This CDR3 reads CASSEYGGPEESNEKLFF. Written as DNA, the CDR3 is TGTGCCAGCAGTGAATATGGGGGGCCTGAAGAAAGTAATGAAAAACTGTTTTTT. The chain carries TRBV2 and TRBJ1-4; tentatively, D is TRBD1 (6 bases). The V gene's germline CDR1 is SNHLY and CDR2 FYNNEI. The CDR3 consists of 18 residues. V was pared by 2 bases and J by 4 bases, with 20 bases between. Filled out from reference TRBV2 and TRBJ1-4, the complete variable domain reads EPEVTQTPSHQVTQMGQEVILRCVPISNHLYFYWYRQILGQKVEFLVSFYNNEISEKSEIFDDQFSVERPDGSNFTLKIRSTKLEDSAMYFCASSEYGGPEESNEKLFFGSGTQLSVL.